A selection of T cell receptor beta chains follows, all from one sample in a study of spatial heterogeneity in lung cancer. TCRdb recomputed calls from the 5' RACE reads with MiXCR, one row per CDR3 protein. The sample holds some 3,000 distinct CDR3 sequences, about 52% seen once. The input for sequencing was lung tumor tissue, taken at surgery. These receptors all stem from a male donor with early-stage non-small cell lung cancer. CDR3s include the opening cysteine and the closing phenylalanine or tryptophan. D genes are given only for firm matches. Size values are once, few and many counts, or a class for expanded clones, and some rows have none.

v_gene	d_gene	j_gene	abundance	CDR3nt	CDR3aa
TRBV24-1	TRBD1	TRBJ2-3	.	TGTGCCACCAGTGACCAGGGACAGGGTGATACAGATACGCAGTATTTT	CATSDQGQGDTDTQYF
TRBV11-2	.	TRBJ2-7	few	TGTGCCAGCAGCCCCGGTCCCCCCTACGAGCAGTACTTC	CASSPGPPYEQYF
TRBV5-6	.	TRBJ2-5	few	TGTGCCAGCAGCTTAACAGACCAAGAGACCCAGTACTTC	CASSLTDQETQYF
TRBV2	.	TRBJ2-3	few	TGTGCCAGCACGAATAGCGTAGTGAGCGATACGCAGTATTTT	CASTNSVVSDTQYF
TRBV5-6	.	TRBJ2-1	.	TGTGCCAGCAGCTTGGGGGGGCAGAGGTACAATGAGCAGTTCTTC	CASSLGGQRYNEQFF
TRBV27	TRBD1	TRBJ2-2	few	TGTGCCAGCAGTCACGCTCGGGACAGGGACACCGGGGAGCTGTTTTTT	CASSHARDRDTGELFF
TRBV5-6	TRBD1	TRBJ2-2	.	TGTGCCAGCAGCGCCGGGACAGGCTCGAACACCGGGGAGCTGTTTTTT	CASSAGTGSNTGELFF
TRBV11-2	.	TRBJ2-2	.	TGTGCCAGCAGCTTAGACCCCAACACCGGGGAGCTGTTTTTT	CASSLDPNTGELFF
TRBV18	.	TRBJ2-6	.	TGTGCCAGCTCACCGCCTCGGCCTTCGGGGGCCAACGTCCTGACTTTC	CASSPPRPSGANVLTF
TRBV2	.	TRBJ2-7	once	TGTGCCAGCTTAGCTGGGGTGATCTCCTACGAGCAGTACTTC	CASLAGVISYEQYF
TRBV7-3	.	TRBJ2-3	few	TGTGCCAGCAGCTTAACTTGGGCGGGCACAGATACGCAGTATTTT	CASSLTWAGTDTQYF
TRBV12-3/TRBV12-4	TRBD1	TRBJ2-2	few	TGTGCCAGCAGAGGGACAGGATTTTATGGGGAGCTGTTTTTT	CASRGTGFYGELFF
TRBV28	TRBD2	TRBJ2-7	few	TGTGCCAGCAGTTTCCCTCTGGGGGGGACCTACGAGCAGTACTTC	CASSFPLGGTYEQYF
TRBV29-1	.	TRBJ2-1	.	TGCAGCGTTGAAGAGCCGGGACTTCGGAATGAGCAGTTCTTC	CSVEEPGLRNEQFF
TRBV11-1	.	TRBJ2-3	.	TGTGCCAGCAGCTTACGCCGGGGTACCAGCACAGATACGCAGTATTTT	CASSLRRGTSTDTQYF
TRBV20-1	.	TRBJ1-6	.	TGCAGTGCTAGAAATCCCACAGGCCGGATAAATTCACCCCTCCACTTT	CSARNPTGRINSPLHF
TRBV20-1	.	TRBJ1-2	.	TGCAGTGCTAGAGATTACAGGGAGTATGGCTACACCTTC	CSARDYREYGYTF
TRBV6-2/TRBV6-3	.	TRBJ2-7	.	TGTGCCAGCAGTCCCGACACAAAAATCTCCTACGAGCAGTACTTC	CASSPDTKISYEQYF
TRBV28	.	TRBJ2-3	.	TGTGCCAGCAGTTTAAGTGTTCGGGTGACTTTTAGTCACTATACCCCTCGGGATACGCAGTATTTT	CASSLSVRVTFSHYTPRDTQYF
TRBV12-3/TRBV12-4	TRBD1	TRBJ2-7	.	TGTGCCAGCAGTCCTGGACAGGGAGAGTCCTACGAGCAGTACTTC	CASSPGQGESYEQYF
TRBV29-1	.	TRBJ2-3	few	TGCAGCGTTGAAATATGGCAGGAGGGGCCAGATACGCAGTATTTT	CSVEIWQEGPDTQYF
TRBV5-6	TRBD2	TRBJ2-3	.	TGTGCCAGCAGCCTCTTAGCGGGGGCCCGCACAGATACGCAGTATTTT	CASSLLAGARTDTQYF
TRBV4-1	.	TRBJ2-2	.	TGCGCCAGCAGCCAAGAAGGAGGGGTTAACACCGGGGAGCTGTTTTTT	CASSQEGGVNTGELFF
TRBV5-4	.	TRBJ2-3	.	TGTGCCAGCAGCTTTCTGGGACTGAGAACAGATACGCAGTATTTT	CASSFLGLRTDTQYF
TRBV3-1	TRBD2	TRBJ2-5	.	TGTGCCAGCAGGTACTTACTAGCGGGGGGGCCAGAAGAGACCCAGTACTTC	CASRYLLAGGPEETQYF
TRBV7-9	.	TRBJ2-5	.	TGTGCCAGCAGCCCCTCTGGGGAGCCGGCGTCCCAGTACTTC	CASSPSGEPASQYF
TRBV20-1	.	TRBJ2-2	.	TGCAGTGCTAGAGATGGCAGGGTTGACACCGGGGAGCTGTTTTTT	CSARDGRVDTGELFF
TRBV20-1	.	TRBJ2-7	few	TGCAGTGCAGACAGGTCCCTCTCCTACGAGCAGTACTTC	CSADRSLSYEQYF
TRBV6-5	.	TRBJ2-3	.	TGTGCCAGCAGTCGGTTAGCGGACACCGCATCTAGCACAGATACGCAGTATTTT	CASSRLADTASSTDTQYF
TRBV12-3/TRBV12-4	TRBD1	TRBJ2-7	.	TGTGCCAGCAGTTCGACAGGGGGCCCCCAGGAGCAGTACTTC	CASSSTGGPQEQYF
TRBV7-9	.	TRBJ2-5	few	TGTGCCAGCAGCTTATCCGGTCTGTACCAAGAGACCCAGTACTTC	CASSLSGLYQETQYF
TRBV24-1	TRBD1	TRBJ2-1	.	TGTGCCACCAGTGATCCGGGACAGTTTGGGACCGATGAGCAGTTCTTC	CATSDPGQFGTDEQFF
TRBV9	TRBD2	TRBJ2-1	.	TGTGCCAGCAGCGTCAAGTGGGGAGGGAACTACAATGAGCAGTTCTTC	CASSVKWGGNYNEQFF
TRBV7-6	.	TRBJ2-7	few	TGTGCCAGCAGCTTGGAGCGAAGCGAGCAGTACTTC	CASSLERSEQYF
TRBV5-4	.	TRBJ2-7	few	TGTGCCAGCAGCGGGGGACGACGAGACGACGAGCAGTACTTC	CASSGGRRDDEQYF
TRBV10-3	.	TRBJ2-4	.	TGTGCCATCAGTGAAAGGACAGTAAACAGCAAAAACATTCAGTACTTC	CAISERTVNSKNIQYF
TRBV10-2	.	TRBJ2-7	.	TGCGCCAGCAGTGAGATAGGGGTCCTCTACGAGCAGTACTTC	CASSEIGVLYEQYF
TRBV18	TRBD1	TRBJ2-7	.	TGTGCCAGCTCACCTGGGACAGGGGCCTACGAGCAGTACTTC	CASSPGTGAYEQYF
TRBV12-3/TRBV12-4	.	TRBJ2-1	.	TGTGCCAGCATCAACATGGTAGGGCCAATTTACAATGAGCAGTTCTTC	CASINMVGPIYNEQFF
TRBV5-1	.	TRBJ2-3	.	TGCGCCAGCAGCTTGGGGGCTTCTGCAGATACGCAGTATTTT	CASSLGASADTQYF
TRBV6-2/TRBV6-3	.	TRBJ2-5	once	TGTGCCAGCAGTTACGACTCGGGGGACCAAGAGACCCAGTACTTC	CASSYDSGDQETQYF
TRBV7-2	TRBD2	TRBJ2-7	hyperexpanded	TGTGCCAGCAGCTTGGGTCCACCGGGACTAGTCTACGAGCAGTACTTC	CASSLGPPGLVYEQYF
TRBV14	.	TRBJ2-1	.	TGTGCCAGCAGCCAAGATGTGCCTCCTTTGTTCAATGAGCAGTTCTTC	CASSQDVPPLFNEQFF
TRBV7-2	.	TRBJ2-2	.	TGTGCCAGCAGCTTAAGGCGCGGGGAGCTGTTTTTT	CASSLRRGELFF
TRBV10-1	TRBD2	TRBJ2-2	few	TGCGCCAGCAGTGCACCGGGACTAGGTGCCGGGGAGCTGTTTTTT	CASSAPGLGAGELFF
TRBV29-1	.	TRBJ2-5	many	TGCAGCGTTGAAGATCTGGCGGGGGAGACCCAGTACTTC	CSVEDLAGETQYF
TRBV10-3	.	TRBJ1-6	few	TGTGCCATCAGTGAGTCTTGGGGGACGGACTATAATTCACCCCTCCACTTT	CAISESWGTDYNSPLHF
TRBV20-1	.	TRBJ2-7	once	TGCAGTGCTAGTTGGCAGGGGACTTTCCCATCCTACGAGCAGTACTTC	CSASWQGTFPSYEQYF
TRBV7-9	.	TRBJ2-7	.	TGTGCCAGCAGCCCAAGCTCTGGCGAGCAGTACTTC	CASSPSSGEQYF
TRBV7-2	.	TRBJ2-3	.	TGTGCCAGCAGCCGGGGGCGAGGCACAGATACGCAGTATTTT	CASSRGRGTDTQYF
TRBV20-1	TRBD2	TRBJ2-7	few	TGCAGTGCAAACCCCGGGACTAGCGGGGGGGCCTACGAGCAGTACTTC	CSANPGTSGGAYEQYF
TRBV7-7	.	TRBJ2-5	.	TGTGCTAGCAGCCGCAGGGGTTCCGAGACCCAGTACTTC	CASSRRGSETQYF
TRBV3-1	.	TRBJ2-5	few	TGTGCCAGCAGCCCACCCCCGACTGGGGGCGGTGAGACCCAGTACTTC	CASSPPPTGGGETQYF
TRBV7-9	.	TRBJ2-2	medium-sized	TGTGCCAGCAGCCTCCCCTCCCAGGGGACGAACACCGGGGAGCTGTTTTTT	CASSLPSQGTNTGELFF